This entry lists 23 T cell receptor beta chains sequenced from one sample in a study of vaccination and CD4 T cells after COVID-19. Their cognate antigens are unknown. Treatment specified: approximately nine-day PBMC culture with coronavirus spike peptide pools or control peptides (ViraFEST assay). Sequenced with the Oncomine TCR Beta short-read assay was DNA taken from cultured CD4+ T cells. TCRdb called the PCR reads again in MiXCR, with one record for every CDR3 protein. The sample includes some 8,400 distinct CDR3 sequences, around 61% of them seen just once. Sequencing used CD4+ T cells from blood, cultured in vitro. These receptor sequences come from a human donor who had recovered from COVID-19.

V and J are TRBV2 and TRBJ1-5; D is ambiguous. This CDR3 is built from 13 residues. Between the trimmed V and J ends, which lost 7 bases and 3 bases, there was a span of 10 bases. Germline V gene sequence: CDR1 SNHLY, CDR2 FYNNEI. CDR3 residues: CASMRDNNQPQHF. In DNA form, the CDR3 reads TGTGCCAGCATGAGGGATAACAATCAGCCCCAGCATTTT.

The rearrangement joins TRBV20-1 to TRBJ1-4; D may be TRBD1 (5 bases). V was cut by 5 bases and J by 8 bases, with 15 bases left in between. The V gene's germline CDR1 is DFQATT and CDR2 SNEGSKA (reference sequence). This CDR3 has 13 amino acids. DNA for the CDR3: TGCAGTGCTCTAAGGGGAGGCGGAGAAAAACTGTTTTTT. Protein: CSALRGGGEKLFF.

This chain joins TRBV28 and TRBJ2-5, with a weak D call TRBD2 (7 bases). This CDR3 has 15 amino acids. Germline V gene lookup returns CDR1 MDHEN and CDR2 SYDVKM. V lost 4 bases, J lost 4 bases, and 16 bases lay in between. CDR3 region: CASSSLGGGRETQYF. The CDR3 bases are TGTGCCAGCAGTTCACTTGGGGGCGGGAGAGAGACCCAGTACTTC.

The gene calls are TRBV2 and TRBJ1-1, with 9 bases matching TRBD1. The CDR3 is 14 residues long. Germline CDR1 reads SNHLY; CDR2 reads FYNNEI. Trimming at V came to 6 bases and at J to 4 bases, leaving 6 bases not matched to a gene. CDR3 sequence: CASSSQGAGTEAFF. CDR3 bases: TGTGCCAGCAGCTCACAGGGGGCAGGCACTGAAGCTTTCTTT.

V is TRBV19 and J is TRBJ1-2; 8 positions match TRBD1. Losses at the gene ends were 4 bases for V and 2 bases for J; bases not matched to a gene: 0. This CDR3 has 13 amino acids. CDR1 LNHDA and CDR2 SQIVND come from the germline V gene (reference sequence). Here the CDR3 reads CASSRDRNYGYTF. The CDR3 DNA sequence: TGTGCCAGTAGTAGGGACAGGAACTATGGCTACACCTTC.

This clonotype came up a few times. The J gene is TRBJ1-2, the V gene TRBV20-1; 7 nucleotides align to TRBD1. The CDR3 extends over 12 amino acids. The V and J ends lost 7 bases and 4 bases, in that order; junction bases with no gene match: 6. Germline V gene lookup returns CDR1 DFQATT and CDR2 SNEGSKA (reference sequence). CDR3 amino acids: CSGQRDSYGYTF. CDR3 DNA sequence: TGCAGTGGCCAGCGGGACAGCTATGGCTACACCTTC.

This clonotype has a handful of counts. The chain uses TRBV6-7 and TRBJ1-2, with a possible D match to TRBD1 (5 bases). TRBV6-7 is annotated as an ORF whose role is uncertain. V was cut by 8 bases and J by 7 bases, with 20 bases left in between. This CDR3 comprises 14 residues. The CDR3 loop is CASSYPWGGGGYTF. DNA of the CDR3: TGTGCCAGCTCATACCCCTGGGGGGGTGGTGGCTACACCTTC.

This rearrangement joins TRBV12-3 or TRBV12-4 to TRBJ1-6; the D gene is possibly TRBD1 (5 bases). The germline V and J ends were trimmed by 5 bases and 9 bases, with 17 bases remaining between them. This CDR3 is 15 amino acids long. CDR3 residues: CASSGGWDGFSPLHF. The CDR3 DNA sequence: TGTGCCAGCAGTGGAGGGTGGGACGGTTTTTCACCCCTCCACTTT.

V usage is TRBV4-2 and J usage is TRBJ1-1; tentative D call: TRBD1 (5 bases). V lost 8 bases, J lost 1 base, and 14 bases lay in between. The CDR3 spans 14 residues. The germline V gene has CDR1 LGHNA and CDR2 YNFKEQ. The CDR3 loop is CASGYGGGNTEAFF. In DNA, the CDR3 is TGTGCCAGCGGGTATGGCGGGGGGAACACTGAAGCTTTCTTT.

The rearrangement uses TRBV6-1 and TRBJ2-5; the D gene is possibly TRBD2 (5 bases). Germline assignment: CDR1 MNHNS and CDR2 SASEGT. The CDR3 is 16 residues long. Trimming removed 5 bases from V and 1 base from J, with 17 bases in between. The CDR3: CASSPRLAGIQETQYF. The CDR3 coding sequence is TGTGCCAGCAGTCCCCGCCTAGCAGGCATCCAAGAGACCCAGTACTTC.

This clonotype occurred a few times. The CDR3 loop is CSATSGTGVGYTF. The CDR3 DNA is TGCAGTGCTACGTCCGGGACAGGGGTTGGCTACACCTTC. This chain uses TRBV20-1 with TRBJ1-2, with 10 bases aligning to TRBD1. V trimming: 4 bases; J trimming: 7 bases; junction bases outside the gene matches: 6. Germline V CDR1 and CDR2: DFQATT, SNEGSKA (reference sequence). This CDR3 region has 13 residues.

The rearrangement links TRBV15 to TRBJ1-3; D is possibly TRBD1 (5 bases). Germline V CDR1 and CDR2: LNHNV, YYDKDF (reference sequence). V lost 3 bases to trimming and J lost 0 bases, with 18 bases between them. This CDR3 has 18 residues. The CDR3 nucleotides read TGTGCCACCAGCAGTGACAAAACGACAGAATTCTCTGGAAACACCATATATTTT. It yields the protein CATSSDKTTEFSGNTIYF.

This chain joins TRBV5-8 and TRBJ2-5; D unclear. The V and J ends lost 5 bases and 6 bases respectively, with 11 bases between them. This CDR3 has 12 amino acids. Germline V gene lookup returns CDR1 SGHTS and CDR2 YDEGEE. The CDR3, as DNA: TGTGCCAGCAGGCCCGCGAAGCAGACCCAGTACTTC. Its protein is CASRPAKQTQYF.

The chain is built from TRBV6-2 or TRBV6-3 and TRBJ2-3, with D hard to call. Trimming took off 7 bases at V and 0 bases at J, with 2 bases between the two ends. The CDR3 is 11 amino acids. Germline V CDR1 and CDR2: MNHEY, SVGEGT. The CDR3 reads CASKSTDTQYF. CDR3 DNA: TGTGCCAGCAAGAGCACAGATACGCAGTATTTT.

The chain uses TRBV6-2 or TRBV6-3 and TRBJ2-5; 14 nucleotides line up with TRBD2. The CDR3 spans 18 residues. The germline CDR1 and CDR2 sequences are MNHEY and SVGEGT. Germline trimming cut 5 bases from V and 2 bases from J; bases unmatched to any gene: 10. This CDR3 reads CASSLLSGLAGGQETQYF. The CDR3 nucleotides read TGTGCCAGCAGTCTCCTATCAGGACTAGCGGGAGGTCAAGAGACCCAGTACTTC.

This sequence joins TRBV12-5 and TRBJ1-6; no firm D call. The ends were cut back, 1 base at V and 14 bases at J, with 9 bases in the middle. The CDR3 spans 12 residues. The germline V gene encodes CDR1 LGHNT and CDR2 FRNRAP. The CDR3 bases are TGTGCTAGTGGTTTGGGGGGAAGAGCCCTCCACTTT. It codes for CASGLGGRALHF.

In this sample, this clonotype turned up a few times. The V and J genes are TRBV6-1 and TRBJ1-6; 9 bases fit TRBD1. The trim removed 6 bases at V and 3 bases at J, leaving 3 bases unmatched. The CDR3 length is 15 residues. Germline assignment: CDR1 MNHNS and CDR2 SASEGT. CDR3 amino acids: CASRPDRGYNSPLHF. The CDR3 DNA reads as TGTGCCAGCAGGCCGGACAGGGGCTATAATTCACCCCTCCACTTT.

The gene calls are TRBV24-1 and TRBJ2-3, with 9 bases matching TRBD1. The CDR3 has 13 amino acids. J lost 2 bases, V lost 9 bases, and 2 bases had no gene match. Germline loops: CDR1 KGHDR, CDR2 SFDVKD. The CDR3 loop reads CATGTGITDTQYF. In DNA, the CDR3 is TGTGCCACCGGGACAGGGATCACAGATACGCAGTATTTT.

The chain has TRBV7-2 and TRBJ2-3, with D possibly matching TRBD2 (5 bases). Germline values: CDR1 SGHTA, CDR2 FQGNSA. V gave up 0 bases and J gave up 0 bases, with 7 bases separating them. The CDR3 sequence is 15 residues long. CDR3 DNA: TGTGCCAGCAGCTTAGCCGGACTTAGCACAGATACGCAGTATTTT. It specifies CASSLAGLSTDTQYF.

In this sample, this clonotype turned up a few times. The J gene is TRBJ1-1, the V gene TRBV6-2 or TRBV6-3; weak D call: TRBD1 (6 bases). Germline V gives CDR1 MNHEY, CDR2 SVGEGT. V dropped 6 bases and J dropped 1 base, with 12 bases sitting between them. There are 14 residues in the CDR3. CDR3 residues: CASRSGQPNTEAFF. The CDR3, as DNA: TGTGCCAGCAGATCTGGACAGCCGAACACTGAAGCTTTCTTT.

This clonotype was picked up a small number of times. J is TRBJ1-2 and V is TRBV19; D not certain. This CDR3 contains 14 residues. V lost 3 bases, J lost 5 bases, and 13 bases lay in between. Germline CDR1 and CDR2: LNHDA and SQIVND (reference sequence). CDR3 loop: CASSMRRAEYGYTF. CDR3 in DNA: TGTGCCAGTAGTATGAGACGGGCAGAGTATGGCTACACCTTC.

This clonotype appeared once. CDR3 DNA: TGTGCCAGCCCACCCCAAGAGACCCAGTACTTC. It specifies CASPPQETQYF. V and J are TRBV6-1 and TRBJ2-5; no clear D gene. Germline CDR1 is MNHNS and CDR2 is SASEGT. The CDR3 covers 11 residues. V was shortened by 8 bases and J by 1 base, with 5 bases between the two germline ends.

In its sample, this clonotype is medium-sized. This chain connects TRBV5-1 to TRBJ2-1; TRBD1 aligns across 9 bases. V gave up 1 base and J gave up 0 bases; unmatched junction bases: 2. In germline, CDR1 is SGHRS, CDR2 YFSETQ. The CDR3 runs 16 residues. The CDR3 region is CASSLTGGNSYNEQFF. The CDR3 DNA reads TGCGCCAGCAGCTTGACAGGGGGCAACTCCTACAATGAGCAGTTCTTC. Full variable domain (missing parts from reference TRBV5-1 and TRBJ2-1): KAGVTQTPRYLIKTRGQQVTLSCSPISGHRSVSWYQQTPGQGLQFLFEYFSETQRNKGNFPGRFSGRQFSNSRSEMNVSTLELGDSALYLCASSLTGGNSYNEQFFGPGTRLTVL.